This T cell receptor (beta chain) was identified during a study of beta chain features in type 1 diabetes. Study information: The examined sorted cells totaled around 100 million across samples. Study results and caveats: Because the template was cDNA, high-expressing cells might be over-represented. HLA influence on TCRB rearrangement stayed unresolved here. When Type 1 diabetes patients were examined, their TCRB CDR3s proved moderately but significantly shorter in all four CD4+ subsets.

As regards this clone: The antigen is unknown.

The ends lost 5 bases at V and 3 bases at J; junction bases unmatched: 7. The germline gives CDR1 SGHTA, CDR2 FQGNSA. CDR3 length equals 16 residues. As every portion of the isolated RNA was reverse transcribed, the sequencing read expressed TCRB transcripts. TCRdb keeps only in-frame clones here, not all; method: immunoSEQ multiplex PCR. This table has approximately 600,000 clones, roughly an eighth appearing once. Sorting produced populations that all topped 95% purity. This receptor was identified in a man younger than 45 with type 1 diabetes. The sequenced sample consisted of naive CD4+ T cells from blood. The J gene is TRBJ2-3, the V gene TRBV7-2; TRBD2 agrees at 11 bases. The CDR3 coding sequence is TGTGCCAGCAGCCCGCCGGGACTAGCGGAGACAGATACGCAGTATTTT. Translation gives CASSPPGLAETDTQYF.